A single TCR beta chain is shown here with its context. Looked up from germline, CDR1 is MNHEY and CDR2 is SMNVEV (reference sequence). V was clipped by 4 bases and J by 4 bases, with 11 bases between them. This CDR3 is 14 amino acids long. Per the original methods: Reference gene primer amplification gave nucleated cell count estimates. Data came from immunoSEQ multiplex PCR; TCRdb stores just in-frame clones and leaves some out. V and J calls and clone size are given by that table; D and trimming were obtained from the DNA. The sample gives 100,000 or so clones, about 87% of which show up once; under 14% is in the top ten. This sample was included in a study of blood T cell repertoires in COVID-19.

The specimen was peripheral blood. This chain joins TRBV27 and TRBJ1-5; perhaps TRBD1 as D (5 bases). This TCR was recovered from a woman aged 25-40 years with acute or convalescent COVID-19. CDR3 protein: CASSSGRVNQPQHF. The CDR3 DNA sequence: TGTGCCAGCAGTTCAGGCAGGGTTAATCAGCCCCAGCATTTT.